This entry is about one TCR beta chain. Its specificity is unknown. The study reverse transcribed the entire isolated RNA, so it sequenced expressed TCRB transcripts. The repertoire was sequenced with immunoSEQ multiplex PCR; TCRdb's copy has only in-frame clones and lacks some. The sample holds more than 300,000 clones, roughly 12% seen once. The data stem from a study of beta chain features in type 1 diabetes. Whole-study results and caveats: Insertions at VDJ junctions were less frequent in type 1 diabetes patients. These patients also deleted more nucleotides at the same junctions. Any HLA effect on TCRB rearrangement was left unresolved by small sub-analyses. Researchers report that Type 1 diabetes patients had moderately but significantly shorter TCRB CDR3s across all four CD4+ subsets.

The length of the CDR3 is 13 residues. Germline-derived CDR1 and CDR2 are SQVTM and ANQGSEA. Trimming left V 6 bases short and J 0 bases short, with 11 bases between. Sequencing was done on a sample of naive CD4+ T cells from blood. The V gene is TRBV29-1, the J gene TRBJ1-1; D gene uncertain. This TCR came from a young man in good health. DNA for the CDR3: TGCAGCGTGGAGACCTTTTTGAACACTGAAGCTTTCTTT. Its translation is CSVETFLNTEAFF.